The rows below give T cell receptor beta chains drawn from one sample of a study of molecular identifiers for immune sequencing clone quantification. TCRdb re-called the PCR reads through MiXCR, storing one row per CDR3 protein. Of 300,000 to 400,000 distinct CDR3 sequences listed, about 22% were seen once; the top ten hold 0.65% to 0.75%. Sequencing was performed on naive CD8+ T cells from blood, with Jurkat cell RNA spiked in. All receptors come from a human donor in good health. Some libraries in this study had Jurkat cell RNA spiked in. Each CDR3 is given with its conserved first and last residue. A D gene is named only where the DNA matches it firmly. Size is stated for part of the rows, as once, few or many counts, or as a class when the clone is expanded.

CASSSPPGQSVEQYF	TGTGCCAGCAGCTCGCCCCCGGGACAGTCGGTCGAGCAGTACTTC	TRBJ2-7	TRBV7-8	many	TRBD1	15
CASSGTGGNEQFF	TGTGCCAGCAGTGGGACAGGGGGCAATGAGCAGTTCTTC	TRBJ2-1	TRBV2	many	TRBD1	13
CASSSRDRALSYEQYF	TGTGCCAGCAGCAGCAGAGACAGGGCGTTATCCTACGAGCAGTACTTC	TRBJ2-7	TRBV7-9	NA	TRBD1	16
CASTQTGEAYEQYF	TGTGCCAGTACCCAGACAGGTGAAGCCTACGAGCAGTACTTC	TRBJ2-7	TRBV19	NA	NA	14
CASSLSSGVYNEQFF	TGTGCCAGCAGTTTATCTAGCGGGGTTTACAATGAGCAGTTCTTC	TRBJ2-1	TRBV28	few	TRBD2	15
CSASLLNSKQPQHF	TGCAGTGCTAGTTTACTGAATAGCAAACAGCCCCAGCATTTT	TRBJ1-5	TRBV20-1	NA	NA	14
CASSSRLLSYEQYF	TGTGCCAGCAGTTCCCGGCTTCTGTCGTACGAGCAGTACTTC	TRBJ2-7	TRBV28	NA	NA	14
CASSSSSGPSYEQYF	TGTGCCAGCAGCTCATCTAGCGGCCCTTCCTACGAGCAGTACTTC	TRBJ2-7	TRBV7-9	many	TRBD2	15
CASSSSGSLTDTQYF	TGTGCCAGCAGCTCTAGCGGGAGCCTCACAGATACGCAGTATTTT	TRBJ2-3	TRBV5-4	few	TRBD2	15
CRATGLAGAPFGTDTQYF	TGCAGAGCAACGGGACTAGCGGGAGCCCCTTTTGGCACAGATACGCAGTATTTT	TRBJ2-3	TRBV29-1	few	TRBD2	18
CVSSHGPDTGELFF	TGTGTCAGCAGTCACGGACCTGACACCGGGGAGCTGTTTTTT	TRBJ2-2	TRBV27	NA	NA	14
CASTGTGEYEQYF	TGTGCCTCGACCGGGACAGGAGAGTACGAGCAGTACTTC	TRBJ2-7	TRBV5-6	many	TRBD1	13
CSVLAGVHEQYF	TGCAGCGTCCTAGCGGGAGTCCACGAGCAGTACTTC	TRBJ2-7	TRBV29-1	many	TRBD2	12
CSARAAILNTGELFF	TGCAGTGCTAGAGCTGCCATTTTGAACACCGGGGAGCTGTTTTTT	TRBJ2-2	TRBV20-1	NA	NA	15
CASSLAGRGGYGYTF	TGTGCCAGCAGCTTAGCGGGCAGGGGAGGCTATGGCTACACCTTC	TRBJ1-2	TRBV7-9	many	NA	15
CASSQDGGRADTQYF	TGCGCCAGCAGCCAAGATGGGGGGAGGGCAGATACGCAGTATTTT	TRBJ2-3	TRBV4-1	NA	TRBD2	15
CGARGSRAYEQYF	TGCGGTGCTAGAGGTAGCAGAGCTTACGAGCAGTACTTC	TRBJ2-7	TRBV20-1	NA	NA	13
CASSVLAGPTTEQYF	TGTGCCAGCAGCGTATTAGCAGGGCCAACTACCGAGCAGTACTTC	TRBJ2-7	TRBV9	many	NA	15
CASGASPNTGELFF	TGTGCCTCGGGGGCCAGCCCGAACACCGGGGAGCTGTTTTTT	TRBJ2-2	TRBV6-1	few	NA	14
CASSPNKQGRRNEQYF	TGCGCCAGCAGCCCTAACAAACAGGGGAGAAGGAACGAGCAGTACTTC	TRBJ2-7	TRBV4-3	few	TRBD1	16
CSASVVAELNYGYTF	TGCAGTGCTAGTGTTGTGGCAGAGTTAAACTATGGCTACACCTTC	TRBJ1-2	TRBV20-1	many	NA	15
CASSVGWRGRVDGELFF	TGTGCCAGCAGCGTAGGGTGGCGGGGAAGGGTTGACGGGGAGCTGTTTTTT	TRBJ2-2	TRBV9	few	NA	17
CASSLRGIAGEGNEQFF	TGTGCCAGCAGCTTAAGGGGAATAGCGGGAGAGGGAAATGAGCAGTTCTTC	TRBJ2-1	TRBV7-9	NA	TRBD2	17
CASSGDVTGNTGELFF	TGTGCCAGCAGTGGGGATGTGACAGGGAACACCGGGGAGCTGTTTTTT	TRBJ2-2	TRBV6-6	NA	NA	16
CSATGQNGYTF	TGCAGCGCAACAGGACAGAATGGCTACACCTTC	TRBJ1-2	TRBV29-1	many	NA	11
CASSYYHEQYF	TGTGCCAGCAGTTACTACCACGAGCAGTACTTC	TRBJ2-7	TRBV6-2/TRBV6-3	many	NA	11
CASSLELGPLDTQYF	TGTGCCAGCAGTTTAGAGTTGGGACCCCTAGATACGCAGTATTTT	TRBJ2-3	TRBV12-3/TRBV12-4	few	NA	15
CASSWTGQLYEQYF	TGTGCCAGCAGCTGGACAGGGCAACTATACGAGCAGTACTTC	TRBJ2-7	TRBV2	NA	TRBD1	14
CASSQDSGERNEKLFF	TGCGCCAGCAGCCAAGATTCGGGGGAACGTAATGAAAAACTGTTTTTT	TRBJ1-4	TRBV4-3	once	NA	16
CASSIIGSSGNTIYF	TGTGCCAGTAGTATAATCGGCAGCTCTGGAAACACCATATATTTT	TRBJ1-3	TRBV19	many	NA	15
CASSSDRVYSNQPQHF	TGTGCCAGCAGCTCCGACAGGGTGTATAGCAATCAGCCCCAGCATTTT	TRBJ1-5	TRBV7-9	many	TRBD1	16
CAIRGQGEDQETQYF	TGTGCCATCAGGGGACAGGGCGAAGACCAAGAGACCCAGTACTTC	TRBJ2-5	TRBV10-3	few	TRBD1	15
CASSPGTGAVADTQYF	TGTGCCAGCAGTCCCGGGACAGGGGCTGTCGCAGATACGCAGTATTTT	TRBJ2-3	TRBV6-2/TRBV6-3	NA	TRBD1	16
CATGPLLERGTDTQYF	TGTGCCACCGGACCCTTACTAGAGCGCGGCACAGATACGCAGTATTTT	TRBJ2-3	TRBV6-9	many	NA	16
CASTGSYEQYF	TGTGCCAGCACCGGGAGTTACGAGCAGTACTTC	TRBJ2-7	TRBV6-5	NA	NA	11
CAWSIGTGNTEAIF	TGTGCCTGGAGTATTGGGACGGGGAACACTGAAGCTATCTTT	TRBJ1-1	TRBV30	NA	NA	14
CASSQEPSGSSYEQYF	TGCGCCAGCAGCCAAGAGCCCAGCGGGAGTAGTTACGAGCAGTACTTC	TRBJ2-7	TRBV4-3	few	TRBD2	16